Listed below are T cell receptor beta chains from one sample, sequenced in a study of PD-1 blockade in classical Hodgkin lymphoma. Assay used: immunoSEQ multiplex PCR; TCRdb lists only in-frame clones, some missing. The sample has about 28,000 clones; roughly 85% are singletons. Here the sequenced sample was peripheral blood mononuclear cells (PBMCs), taken before the second cycle of nivolumab. The receptors originated from a human donor with classical Hodgkin lymphoma. Both conserved end residues are trimmed from each CDR3. The D gene is left open where the match is weak.

TRBJ2-2	TRBV6-5	-	ASSYIETGGTGELF
TRBJ1-4	TRBV7-9	TRBD1	ASSPTGANEKLF
TRBJ1-2	TRBV6-1	-	ASSELGTVNLNYGYT
TRBJ2-2	TRBV4-2	TRBD2	ASSQAPSGNTGELF
TRBJ1-3	TRBV2	TRBD1	ASRTNRGTVGNTIY
TRBJ1-4	TRBV4-2	-	ASSQDRAEKLF
TRBJ2-3	TRBV15	-	ATSRDHGYTQY
TRBJ2-7	TRBV18	-	ASSPRQGGEQY
TRBJ2-1	TRBV5-4	TRBD2	ASTLLAVGSNEQF
TRBJ1-5	TRBV5-6	-	ASSFGGIGQLQH
TRBJ1-3	TRBV11-3	-	ASSLHHHSGNTIY
TRBJ2-3	TRBV27	TRBD1	AKSGQGNGDTQY
TRBJ1-1	TRBV5-6	TRBD1	ASSSATGRAF
TRBJ2-1	TRBV27	TRBD1	ASRPDRGSYNEQF
TRBJ1-1	TRBV11-3	TRBD1	ASSLGGTGRGTEAF
TRBJ1-1	TRBV7-2	-	ASSLASIMNTEAF
TRBJ2-7	TRBV28	-	ASSSIRPYEQY
TRBJ2-1	TRBV6-5	TRBD1	ASSRRGRAYNEQF
TRBJ1-5	TRBV2	-	ASSERRNNQPQH
TRBJ1-6	TRBV5-4	-	ASSLEQGNSPLH
TRBJ2-3	TRBV9	TRBD2	ASSDGGAVGDTQY
TRBJ1-4	TRBV4-2	TRBD1	ASSQEGQGTNEKLF
TRBJ2-1	TRBV5-5	-	ASSLLPGRYNEQF
TRBJ1-5	TRBV15	TRBD1	ATSRWTGENQPQH
TRBJ1-6	TRBV4-3	-	ASSQDPGDLFNSPLH
TRBJ1-1	TRBV5-1	TRBD1	ASSSQGAVGTEAF
TRBJ2-1	TRBV10-2	-	ASSEVTSSYNEQF
TRBJ2-7	TRBV15	TRBD1	ATSTWTGGPYEQY
TRBJ2-5	TRBV5-1	-	ASSWAGTPAETQY
TRBJ1-4	TRBV5-4	-	ASRAGGATDEKLF
TRBJ1-1	TRBV9	-	ASSVDVGTNTEAF
TRBJ2-1	TRBV5-1	TRBD1	ASSSMLQGAGYNEQF
TRBJ2-5	TRBV2	-	ASSVGTGLQETQY
TRBJ2-2	TRBV19	-	ASSIEQPGELF
TRBJ2-2	TRBV2	TRBD2	ASSEATSGVGTGELF
TRBJ1-1	TRBV5-1	-	ASFGPNTEAF
TRBJ1-2	TRBV7-3	-	ASSPGSDHGYT
TRBJ2-3	TRBV7-2	TRBD1	ASSKGTGDADTQY
TRBJ2-2	TRBV6-5	-	ASGPNTGELF
TRBJ2-4	TRBV28	-	ASMEGPLAKNIQY
TRBJ1-5	TRBV6-5	-	ASSYGRNQPQH
TRBJ2-7	TRBV21-1	-	ASLIRTGGGEQY
TRBJ2-4	TRBV28	-	ASSPPVGGNIQY
TRBJ1-5	TRBV5-1	TRBD1	ASSTDRGLGPQH
TRBJ2-2	TRBV19	-	ASSIVGYHGELF
TRBJ2-1	TRBV28	TRBD2	ASTFLPGLASLNEQF
TRBJ2-3	TRBV5-1	-	ASSLAGSGGTDTQY
TRBJ1-1	TRBV7-2	TRBD1	ASSLLTGVNTEAF
TRBJ1-2	TRBV9	-	ASSVGSNYGYT
TRBJ1-4	TRBV6-1	-	ASSVTWDEKLF
TRBJ2-3	TRBV5-1	-	ASSLAGYDTDTQY
TRBJ2-2	TRBV5-4	-	ASSLLGGPGELF
TRBJ2-1	TRBV7-2	-	ASSLDVRVAYNEQF
TRBJ2-3	TRBV28	-	ASSLYRDPYTDTQY